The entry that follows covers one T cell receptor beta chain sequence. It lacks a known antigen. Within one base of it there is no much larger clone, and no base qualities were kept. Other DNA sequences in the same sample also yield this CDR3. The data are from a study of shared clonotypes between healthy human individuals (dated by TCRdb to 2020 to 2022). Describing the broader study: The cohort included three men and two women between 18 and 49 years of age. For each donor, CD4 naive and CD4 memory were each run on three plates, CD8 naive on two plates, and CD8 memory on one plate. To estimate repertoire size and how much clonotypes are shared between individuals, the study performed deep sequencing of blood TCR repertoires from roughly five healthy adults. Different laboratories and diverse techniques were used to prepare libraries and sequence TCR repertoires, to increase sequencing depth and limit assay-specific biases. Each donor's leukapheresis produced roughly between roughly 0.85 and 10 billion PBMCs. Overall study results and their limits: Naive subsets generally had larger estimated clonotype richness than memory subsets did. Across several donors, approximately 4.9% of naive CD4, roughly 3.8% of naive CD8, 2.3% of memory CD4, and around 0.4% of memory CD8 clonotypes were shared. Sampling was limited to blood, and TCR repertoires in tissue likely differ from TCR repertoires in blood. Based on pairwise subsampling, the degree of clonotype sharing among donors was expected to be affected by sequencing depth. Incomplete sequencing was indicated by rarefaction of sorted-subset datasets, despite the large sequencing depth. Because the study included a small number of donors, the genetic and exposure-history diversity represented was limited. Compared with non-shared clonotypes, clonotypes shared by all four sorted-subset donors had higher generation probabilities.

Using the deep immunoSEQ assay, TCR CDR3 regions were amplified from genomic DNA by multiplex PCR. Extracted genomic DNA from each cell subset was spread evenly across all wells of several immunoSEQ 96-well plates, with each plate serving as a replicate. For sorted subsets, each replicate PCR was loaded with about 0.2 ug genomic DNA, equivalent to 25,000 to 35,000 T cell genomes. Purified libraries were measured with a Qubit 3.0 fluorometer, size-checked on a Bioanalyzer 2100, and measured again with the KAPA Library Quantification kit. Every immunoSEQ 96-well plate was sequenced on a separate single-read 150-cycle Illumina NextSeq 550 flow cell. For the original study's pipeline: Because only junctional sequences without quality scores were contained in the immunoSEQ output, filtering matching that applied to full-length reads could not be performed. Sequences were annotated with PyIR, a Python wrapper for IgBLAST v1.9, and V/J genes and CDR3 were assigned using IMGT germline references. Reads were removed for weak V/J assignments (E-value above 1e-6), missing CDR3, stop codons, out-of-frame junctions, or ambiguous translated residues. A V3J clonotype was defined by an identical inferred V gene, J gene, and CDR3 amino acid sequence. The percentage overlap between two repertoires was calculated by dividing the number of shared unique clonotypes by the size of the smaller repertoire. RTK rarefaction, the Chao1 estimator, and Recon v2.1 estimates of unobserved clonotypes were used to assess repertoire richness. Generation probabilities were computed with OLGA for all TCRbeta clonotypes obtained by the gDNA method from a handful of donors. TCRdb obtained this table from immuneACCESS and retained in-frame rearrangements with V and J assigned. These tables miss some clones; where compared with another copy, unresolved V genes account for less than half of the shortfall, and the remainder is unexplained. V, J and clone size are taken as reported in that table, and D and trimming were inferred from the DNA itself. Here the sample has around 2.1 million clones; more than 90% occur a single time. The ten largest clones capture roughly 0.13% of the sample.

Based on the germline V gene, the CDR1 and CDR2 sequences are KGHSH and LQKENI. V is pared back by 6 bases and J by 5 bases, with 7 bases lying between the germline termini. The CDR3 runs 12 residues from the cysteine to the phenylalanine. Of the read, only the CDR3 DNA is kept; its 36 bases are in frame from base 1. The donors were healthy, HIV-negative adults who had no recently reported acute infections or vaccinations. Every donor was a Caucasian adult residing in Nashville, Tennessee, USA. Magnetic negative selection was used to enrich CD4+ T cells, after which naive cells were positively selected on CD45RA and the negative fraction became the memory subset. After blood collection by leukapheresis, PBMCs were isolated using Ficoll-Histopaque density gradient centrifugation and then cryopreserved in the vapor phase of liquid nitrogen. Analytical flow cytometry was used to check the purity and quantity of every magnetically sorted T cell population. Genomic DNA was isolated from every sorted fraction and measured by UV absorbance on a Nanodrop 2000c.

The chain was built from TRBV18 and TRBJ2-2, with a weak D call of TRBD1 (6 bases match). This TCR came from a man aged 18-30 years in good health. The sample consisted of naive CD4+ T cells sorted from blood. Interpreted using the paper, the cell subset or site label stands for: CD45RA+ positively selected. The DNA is TGTGCCAGCTCTACAGGGACCGGGGAGCTGTTTTTT. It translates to CASSTGTGELFF.